The rows below give T cell receptor beta chains drawn from one sample of a study of PD-1 blockade in classical Hodgkin lymphoma. TCRdb's table, derived via immunoSEQ multiplex PCR, lists solely in-frame clones and lacks some. The table has almost 95,000 clones, 75% to 85% seen once. This specimen consisted of peripheral blood mononuclear cells (PBMCs), obtained before the fourth cycle of nivolumab. The origin of the receptors is a human donor with classical Hodgkin lymphoma. Both conserved end residues are part of each CDR3. D genes are given only for firm matches. Clone sizes are given selectively: once, few, many, or a class where the clone is expanded.

TRBD1 NA TRBJ1-1 17 TRBV7-9 TGTGCCAGCAGCTTATTACCCGGGACAGCCGATAACACTGAAGCTTTCTTT CASSLLPGTADNTEAFF
NA NA TRBJ2-7 15 TRBV9 TGTGCCAGCAGCGTCTCAACAGGGAAGGGATACGAGCAGTACTTC CASSVSTGKGYEQYF
NA NA TRBJ1-5 12 TRBV10-3 TGTGCGGCGGGAGAGAGCAATCAGCCCCAGCATTTT CAAGESNQPQHF
TRBD2 NA TRBJ2-5 17 TRBV27 TGTGCCAGCAGTTGGCGGGGGGGGACCAATTTGAAAGAGACCCAGTACTTC CASSWRGGTNLKETQYF
NA NA TRBJ1-1 13 TRBV10-3 TGTGCCATCAGGGATAGGGAGAACACTGAAGCTTTCTTT CAIRDRENTEAFF
TRBD2 NA TRBJ2-7 17 TRBV5-5 TGTGCCAGCAGCTTGGTTCCTAGCGGGAGTTTGTCCTACGAGCAGTACTTC CASSLVPSGSLSYEQYF
TRBD2 NA TRBJ2-2 13 TRBV6-5 TGTGCCAGCAGTTCCCTAGCGGCAGGGGAGCTGTTTTTT CASSSLAAGELFF
NA few TRBJ1-1 13 TRBV4-2 TGTGCCAGCAGCCAAGGGGTGAACACTGAAGCTTTCTTT CASSQGVNTEAFF
NA NA TRBJ2-3 13 TRBV6-5 TGTGCCAGCAGTCAAGGGGTCTCAGATACGCAGTATTTT CASSQGVSDTQYF
TRBD2 NA TRBJ2-4 16 TRBV19 TGTGCCAGTAGGCCTAGCGGGCTACTAGCCAAAAACATTCAGTACTTC CASRPSGLLAKNIQYF
NA NA TRBJ1-4 13 TRBV10-3 TGTGCCATCAGCTGGGACGGCCGCGAAAAACTGTTTTTT CAISWDGREKLFF
TRBD2 NA TRBJ2-5 14 TRBV9 TGTGCCAGCAGCGGAGCGGGACTAGTGGAGACCCAGTACTTC CASSGAGLVETQYF
NA NA TRBJ2-1 16 TRBV19 TGTGCCAGTAGTCCTCGGGCGGGATGGGGGTACAATGAGCAGTTCTTC CASSPRAGWGYNEQFF
NA NA TRBJ2-1 13 TRBV5-1 TGCGCCAGCAGCTTGATTTTCGGCAATGAGCAGTTCTTC CASSLIFGNEQFF
TRBD1 NA TRBJ1-1 14 TRBV6-5 TGTGCCAGCAGCAAACAGGGGATGAACACTGAAGCTTTCTTT CASSKQGMNTEAFF
NA NA TRBJ2-3 14 TRBV29-1 TGCAGCGTTGAAAGGGCAGTGGCGCCAGATACGCAGTATTTT CSVERAVAPDTQYF
TRBD1 NA TRBJ1-2 18 TRBV18 TGTGCCAGCTCACCACCTCCTATGCGACAGGGAGGGAATTATGGCTACACCTTC CASSPPPMRQGGNYGYTF
NA NA TRBJ2-3 13 TRBV5-1 TGCGCCAGCAGCCGGAACCGCGCAGATACGCAGTATTTT CASSRNRADTQYF
TRBD1 NA TRBJ2-5 15 TRBV18 TGTGCCAGCTCCCTCTCGGACAGGCACCAAGAGACCCAGTACTTC CASSLSDRHQETQYF
NA once TRBJ1-1 14 TRBV28 TGTGCCAGCAGTCCCGGGACATATGGGACTGAAGCTTTCTTT CASSPGTYGTEAFF
NA once TRBJ2-7 13 TRBV6-1 TGTGCCAGCAGGCTAAGCCTGTTTTACGAGCAGTACTTC CASRLSLFYEQYF
NA NA TRBJ2-5 16 TRBV5-1 TGCGCCAGCAGCTTCGGTCTCGGGAGTGTCCAAGAGACCCAGTACTTC CASSFGLGSVQETQYF
NA once TRBJ1-5 14 TRBV6-5 TGTGCCAGCAGTCCCGGACAGAGCAATCAGCCCCAGCATTTT CASSPGQSNQPQHF
NA few TRBJ2-2 13 TRBV11-2 TGTGCCAGCAGCCCAAGCGGCACCGGGGAGCTGTTTTTT CASSPSGTGELFF
NA NA TRBJ2-7 16 TRBV14 TGTGCCAGCAGCCAAGATGTGGGGCTCAGCTCCTACGAGCAGTACTTC CASSQDVGLSSYEQYF
TRBD2 NA TRBJ2-2 15 TRBV28 TGTGCCAGCAGTTTAGGGACTAGCGGGTCCGGGGAGCTGTTTTTT CASSLGTSGSGELFF
TRBD2 NA TRBJ2-7 15 TRBV19 TGTGCCAGTAGCGACATAGCGGGAGTGTCTTACGAGCAGTACTTC CASSDIAGVSYEQYF
TRBD1 NA TRBJ1-4 14 TRBV30 TGTGCCTGGAGTCGGGACAGATCTAATGAAAAACTGTTTTTT CAWSRDRSNEKLFF
TRBD2 NA TRBJ2-2 16 TRBV5-4 TGTGCCAGCAGCTTGGTAGGGAGGGCGAACACCGGGGAGCTGTTTTTT CASSLVGRANTGELFF
NA NA TRBJ1-5 15 TRBV4-1 TGCGCCAGCAGCTACGCGGCTAATAGCAATCAGCCCCAGCATTTT CASSYAANSNQPQHF
TRBD2 NA TRBJ2-1 14 TRBV19 TGTGCCAGTACCCGGACTAGCGGCCACAATGAGCAGTTCTTC CASTRTSGHNEQFF
TRBD2 NA TRBJ2-3 15 TRBV6-5 TGTGCCAGCAGTTACGGGGGCGGGAGGGGAGATACGCAGTATTTT CASSYGGGRGDTQYF
TRBD2 NA TRBJ2-7 14 TRBV2 TGTGCCAGCAGTGCGGAAGCGGGAGCTGCCGAGCAGTACTTC CASSAEAGAAEQYF
TRBD1 NA TRBJ2-1 11 TRBV29-1 TGCAGCGCTAAGACAGGGAGTGAGCAGTTCTTC CSAKTGSEQFF
NA NA TRBJ1-1 15 TRBV25-1 TGTGCCAGCAGTCCCCTCCACCGGCGGGGGACTGAAGCTTTCTTT CASSPLHRRGTEAFF
TRBD2 NA TRBJ2-5 17 TRBV28 TGTGCCAGCAGTTTGTCAGAAGGGGGGCTAGCGGGAGGGTCCCAGTACTTC CASSLSEGGLAGGSQYF
NA NA TRBJ2-2 13 TRBV6-1 TGTGCCAGCAGATCTAGGGGGACCGGGGAGCTGTTTTTT CASRSRGTGELFF
NA few TRBJ1-3 16 TRBV9 TGTGCCAGCAGCGTAGGCACGGCGCAGAGAGGAAACACCATATATTTT CASSVGTAQRGNTIYF
NA once TRBJ2-2 13 TRBV6-1 TGTGCCAGCAGTGTGATAGTAACCGGGGAGCTGTTTTTT CASSVIVTGELFF
TRBD2 few TRBJ2-3 16 TRBV7-6 TGTGCCAGCAGCTTATCGGGGGATGGGAGGGCAGATACGCAGTATTTT CASSLSGDGRADTQYF
TRBD2 once TRBJ2-7 15 TRBV29-1 TGCAGCGTTGAAGGAGTGGGGCGGGAGGGATACGAGCAGTACTTC CSVEGVGREGYEQYF
NA NA TRBJ1-5 13 TRBV5-1 TGCGCCAGCAGCTTGTCCCCGGATCAGCCCCAGCATTTT CASSLSPDQPQHF
NA NA TRBJ1-1 13 TRBV11-1 TGTGCCAGCAGCTTAGGTTTTGGCGGTGAAGCTTTCTTT CASSLGFGGEAFF
NA NA TRBJ1-5 13 TRBV19 TGTGCCAGTGACGGGGAGCGGCGTCAGCCCCAGCATTTT CASDGERRQPQHF
NA NA TRBJ2-1 13 TRBV7-6 TGTGCCAGCAGCTTGGGGTCCTACAATGAGCAGTTCTTC CASSLGSYNEQFF
TRBD2 NA TRBJ2-7 14 TRBV19 TGTGCCAGTAGTATAGGTCTAGCGGGAAGCGAGCAGTACTTC CASSIGLAGSEQYF
TRBD1 NA TRBJ1-4 17 TRBV10-3 TGTGCCATCAGTGAAAACTTTATCGGGACAGGAGGAGAAAAACTGTTTTTT CAISENFIGTGGEKLFF